This T cell receptor (beta chain) was observed in a study of neoadjuvant anti-PD-1 for oral cavity cancer. The overall study: Nivolumab at 3 mg/kg was mostly given biweekly, three to four doses, pre-surgery. Notes on the study in general: Non-responders to neoadjuvant nivolumab had significantly more clonal PBMC T cells than responders.

Generated by immunoSEQ multiplex PCR, the TCRdb table keeps only in-frame clones and is missing some. The sample yields some 14,000 clones, roughly 70% seen once. The time point: after neoadjuvant nivolumab, at surgical resection. Cohort: HPV-negative, locally advanced oral cavity squamous cell carcinoma patients. Notes on this clone: The antigen remains unidentified.

Germline CDR1 reads SGHAT; CDR2 reads FQDESV (reference sequence). This CDR3 is built from 14 residues. V was clipped by 2 bases and J by 5 bases; unmatched bases: 4. This sequence joins TRBV11-1 and TRBJ1-1; 8 nucleotides agree with TRBD1. Material: PBMCs, obtained after nivolumab (anti-PD-1) treatment. The clonotype was recovered from a person between 35 and 79 years old with oral cavity squamous cell carcinoma. CDR3 sequence reads: CASSLQGAWTEAFF. For the CDR3, the DNA is TGTGCCAGCAGCTTACAGGGGGCGTGGACTGAAGCTTTCTTT. The entire variable domain, with the rest obtained from reference TRBV11-1 and TRBJ1-1, is as follows: EAEVAQSPRYKITEKSQAVAFWCDPISGHATLYWYRQILGQGPELLVQFQDESVVDDSQLPKDRFSAERLKGVDSTLKIQPAELGDSAMYLCASSLQGAWTEAFFGQGTRLTVV.